The sequence of this T cell receptor (beta chain) was determined in a study of T cells after yellow fever vaccination. Study at large: Preparing low-cell-number fractions relied on SMART-Seq v4 Ultra Low Input.

TCRdb redid the calling of the 5' RACE reads with MiXCR, one entry per CDR3 protein. The sample lists approximately 350,000 distinct CDR3 sequences, 11% seen once, with roughly 18% in the top ten. Concerning this clonotype itself: The antigen remains unidentified.

V was cut by 7 bases and J by 2 bases, with 16 bases left in between. The CDR3 has 15 residues. Study-wide findings and caveats: Few clonotypes appeared in both CD4 and CD8 compartments. FACS-sorted repertoires could contain abundant clonotypes contaminating from the bulk population. Peaking faster, on day 5 versus 15, the secondary response was nonetheless weaker.

The input for sequencing was PBMCs, taken on the day of the first yellow fever vaccination. The gene calls are TRBV23-1 and TRBJ2-3; possible D gene TRBD1, 6 bases. Being an ORF, TRBV23-1 has a function that is uncertain. This receptor was obtained from a man aged 18 to 30 who received the YFV17D yellow fever vaccine. The chain's CDR3 is CASIQGCKPTDTQYF. The CDR3 region has the DNA TGCGCCAGCATCCAGGGGTGTAAACCCACAGATACGCAGTATTTT.